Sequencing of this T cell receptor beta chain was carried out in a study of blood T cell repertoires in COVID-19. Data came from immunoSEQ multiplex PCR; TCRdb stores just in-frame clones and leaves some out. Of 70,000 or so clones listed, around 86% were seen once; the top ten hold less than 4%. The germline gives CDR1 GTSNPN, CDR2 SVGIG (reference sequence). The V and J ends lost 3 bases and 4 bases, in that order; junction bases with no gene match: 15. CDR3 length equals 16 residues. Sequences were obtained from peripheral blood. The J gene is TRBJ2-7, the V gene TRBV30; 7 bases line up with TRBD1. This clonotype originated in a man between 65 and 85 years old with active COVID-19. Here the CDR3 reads CAWRAPGTARGYEQYF. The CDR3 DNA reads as TGTGCCTGGAGGGCCCCGGGGACAGCCCGTGGGTACGAGCAGTACTTC.